The 24 T cell receptor beta chains listed next were all sequenced from one sample in a study of control samples from healthy donors and cancer patients. Method: immunoSEQ multiplex PCR; TCRdb's copy keeps in-frame clones and lacks some. Among some 160,000 clones listed, 75% to 90% were seen once. The sequenced material came from blood. Receptors originate from a man in his thirties or forties in good health.

The CDR3 bases are TGTGCCAGCAGCCCTCAACCTCCGGGGGCCACCGGGGAGCTGTTTTTT. This translates into CASSPQPPGATGELFF. This sequence joins TRBV7-3 and TRBJ2-2; D is tentatively TRBD1 or TRBD2 (6 bases each). The CDR3 contains 16 residues. Between the trimmed V and J ends, which lost 5 bases and 4 bases, there was a span of 17 bases. The germline CDR1 and CDR2 sequences are SGHTA and FQGTGA.

The chain is built from TRBV4-3 and TRBJ2-6; either TRBD1 or TRBD2 may supply D (6 bases each). Between the trimmed V and J ends, which lost 1 base and 4 bases, there was a span of 17 bases. Germline V CDR1 and CDR2: LGHNA, YSLEER. This CDR3 region has 18 residues. CDR3 loop: CASSQAVTGAPGANVLTF. The CDR3, as DNA: TGCGCCAGCAGCCAAGCCGTCACGGGGGCCCCCGGGGCCAACGTCCTGACTTTC.

V usage is TRBV7-2 and J usage is TRBJ1-4; 9 bases fit TRBD1. This CDR3 has 18 residues. The V segment lost 1 base and the J segment 0 bases; nucleotides outside the gene matches: 6. CDR1 and CDR2 from the germline V gene are SGHTA and FQGNSA. CDR3 in amino acids: CASSLGMDRGTTNEKLFF. DNA of the CDR3: TGTGCCAGCAGCTTAGGGATGGACAGGGGAACAACTAATGAAAAACTGTTTTTT. The full variable domain, rest sourced from reference TRBV7-2 and TRBJ1-4, is GAGVSQSPSNKVTEKGKDVELRCDPISGHTALYWYRQSLGQGLEFLIYFQGNSAPDKSGLPSDRFSAERTGGSVSTLTIQRTQQEDSAVYLCASSLGMDRGTTNEKLFFGSGTQLSVL.

This clone was observed a single time. V is TRBV6-5 and J is TRBJ2-7; TRBD2 matches at 8 bases. The CDR3 runs to 15 residues. J lost 5 bases, V lost 7 bases, and 13 bases had no gene match. In germline, CDR1 is MNHEY, CDR2 SVGAGI. Here the CDR3 reads CASTQRVAGGHEQYF. The CDR3 DNA sequence: TGTGCCAGCACCCAGCGCGTTGCGGGGGGCCACGAGCAGTACTTC.

The rearrangement uses TRBV7-3 and TRBJ2-3; D is ambiguous. This CDR3 spans 14 amino acids. The V end was cut by 2 bases, the J end by 4 bases, with 10 bases between. Germline V lookup: CDR1 SGHTA, CDR2 FQGTGA. The CDR3 DNA is TGTGCCAGCAGCTTATTCGGTTGGGCAGATACGCAGTATTTT. It yields the protein CASSLFGWADTQYF.

The V call is TRBV19, the J call TRBJ2-2; unclear D gene. The CDR3 is 14 residues long. Trimming left V 0 bases short and J 9 bases short, with 11 bases between. Germline values: CDR1 LNHDA, CDR2 SQIVND (reference sequence). CDR3 loop: CASSIDMGNRELFF. CDR3 DNA sequence: TGTGCCAGTAGTATAGATATGGGGAACCGGGAGCTGTTTTTT.

CDR3 in DNA: TGCGCCAGCAGTCAACGGGCAGGGGGAAATCAGCCCCAGCATTTT. It specifies CASSQRAGGNQPQHF. The chain links TRBV4-1 to TRBJ1-5; 7 bases fit TRBD1. The germline V gene has CDR1 MGHRA and CDR2 YSYEKL. The CDR3 is made up of 15 amino acids. V was pared by 6 bases and J by 4 bases, with 9 bases of the junction left unmatched.

The gene calls are TRBV5-8 and TRBJ1-1; no definite D call. V was clipped by 1 base and J by 6 bases, with 10 bases between them. CDR1 is SGHTS and CDR2 is YDEGEE in the germline V gene. CDR3 length: 13 amino acids. CDR3 region: CASSLRGSAEAFF. For the CDR3, the DNA is TGTGCCAGCAGCTTGAGAGGGAGCGCTGAAGCTTTCTTT.

The chain is built from TRBV4-3 and TRBJ2-1, with D perhaps TRBD1 (6 bases). V gave up 0 bases and J gave up 1 base, with 10 bases separating them. This CDR3 has 16 amino acids. Germline CDR1 and CDR2: LGHNA and YSLEER. The chain's CDR3 is CASSQDFTGSYNEQFF. DNA of the CDR3: TGCGCCAGCAGCCAAGATTTTACAGGGTCCTACAATGAGCAGTTCTTC.

The chain employs TRBV6-2 or TRBV6-3 and TRBJ2-7, with 10 bases lining up with TRBD2. J was trimmed by 4 bases and V by 2 bases; bases with no gene match: 5. Germline values: CDR1 MNHEY, CDR2 SVGEGT. The CDR3 has 15 amino acids. The CDR3 coding sequence is TGTGCCAGCAGTTACGAGGCTAGCGGGGGATACGAGCAGTACTTC. It specifies CASSYEASGGYEQYF.

The chain couples TRBV19 to TRBJ2-2; D could derive from TRBD1 or TRBD2 (6 bases each). With 4 bases removed from V and 8 bases from J, the gap between germline ends came to 20 bases. The CDR3 loop spans 16 amino acids. From germline, CDR1 is LNHDA and CDR2 SQIVND (reference sequence). CDR3 DNA: TGTGCCAGTAGTAAAAGGAGGGGACACCGGAGGGGGGAGCTGTTTTTT. This encodes CASSKRRGHRRGELFF.

V is TRBV11-3 and J is TRBJ2-5, with 7 bases fitting TRBD1. The CDR3 is 14 amino acids. CDR1 is SGHNT, CDR2 YENEEA, per germline. V gave up 5 bases and J gave up 5 bases; unmatched junction bases: 8. CDR3 residues: CASSPGQEAETQYF. CDR3 in DNA: TGTGCCAGCAGCCCCGGACAGGAAGCGGAGACCCAGTACTTC.

The chain uses TRBV7-2 and TRBJ1-4; unclear D gene. The CDR3 consists of 14 residues. Germline CDR1 is SGHTA and CDR2 is FQGNSA. The germline V and J ends were trimmed by 5 bases and 5 bases, with 12 bases remaining between them. CDR3: CASSPARQNEKLFF. CDR3 nucleotides: TGTGCCAGCAGCCCGGCGCGCCAAAATGAAAAACTGTTTTTT.

J is TRBJ2-2 and V is TRBV24-1; 8 bases line up with TRBD2. From germline, CDR1 is KGHDR and CDR2 SFDVKD. V trimming: 2 bases; J trimming: 0 bases; junction bases outside the gene matches: 7. The CDR3 loop spans 18 amino acids. Here the CDR3 DNA reads TGTGCCACCAGTGATTCCGTAGCGGGACGAACGAACACCGGGGAGCTGTTTTTT. Its translation is CATSDSVAGRTNTGELFF.

This sequence joins TRBV27 and TRBJ2-7; D is uncertain. V was pared by 6 bases and J by 5 bases, with 14 bases between. This CDR3 has 13 amino acids. Germline CDR1 and CDR2: MNHEY and SMNVEV (reference sequence). The CDR3 DNA is TGTGCCAGCAGCCTAGTGGGAAGGCACGAGCAGTACTTC. Amino acid sequence: CASSLVGRHEQYF.

On this clone: Other DNA sequences in this sample translate to the same CDR3. The chain is built from TRBV7-2 and TRBJ2-7; no reliable D call. V was clipped by 1 base and J by 4 bases, with 5 bases between them. CDR1 and CDR2 from the germline V gene are SGHTA and FQGNSA. The CDR3 loop spans 12 amino acids. The chain's CDR3 is CASSLVGYEQYF. The CDR3 DNA reads as TGTGCCAGCAGCTTAGTAGGTTACGAGCAGTACTTC.

The chain is built from TRBV2 and TRBJ2-5; possibly TRBD1 for D (6 bases). V lost 1 base and J 7 bases, leaving 10 bases between the germline ends. CDR3 length equals 13 residues. Germline CDR1 and CDR2: SNHLY and FYNNEI. This CDR3 reads CASSEEAGATQYF. In nucleotides, the CDR3 is TGTGCCAGCAGTGAAGAGGCAGGGGCGACCCAGTACTTC.

The V call is TRBV4-1, the J call TRBJ2-7, with D uncertain. The CDR3 totals 13 residues. The germline V gene encodes CDR1 MGHRA and CDR2 YSYEKL. The V end was cut by 2 bases, the J end by 3 bases, with 8 bases between. This chain's CDR3 is CASSQRVLYEQYF. CDR3 DNA: TGCGCCAGCAGCCAAAGGGTCCTCTACGAGCAGTACTTC.

This rearrangement joins TRBV19 to TRBJ2-7; 10 bases agree with TRBD1. V lost 3 bases, J lost 2 bases, and 4 bases stayed unmatched. The CDR3 totals 15 residues. The germline gives CDR1 LNHDA, CDR2 SQIVND (reference sequence). The CDR3 sequence: CASSIGTGEAYEQYF. For the CDR3, the DNA is TGTGCCAGTAGTATTGGGACAGGGGAGGCCTACGAGCAGTACTTC.

The gene calls are TRBV24-1 and TRBJ1-4; D gene uncertain. Looked up from germline, CDR1 is KGHDR and CDR2 is SFDVKD. CDR3 length: 16 amino acids. Deletions cut 4 bases from V and 2 bases from J, with 13 bases between. The CDR3 nucleotides are TGTGCCACCAGTGAAGGGAAGATCTCCACTAATGAAAAACTGTTTTTT. Translation: CATSEGKISTNEKLFF.

V is TRBV7-9 and J is TRBJ2-3, with 11 bases matching TRBD2. The CDR3 is made up of 19 amino acids. V trimming: 5 bases; J trimming: 4 bases; junction bases outside the gene matches: 17. The germline CDR1 and CDR2 sequences are SEHNR and FQNEAQ (reference sequence). The DNA for the CDR3 is TGTGCCAGCAGCGGTACTAGCGGGAGCGCCCTTCTGAGGTCAGATACGCAGTATTTT. Translating gives CASSGTSGSALLRSDTQYF.

The rearrangement uses TRBV2 and TRBJ2-1; 8 positions match TRBD1. The CDR3 is made up of 15 amino acids. V was clipped by 6 bases and J by 2 bases; unmatched bases: 6. The V gene's germline CDR1 is SNHLY and CDR2 FYNNEI. The CDR3 reads CASRVRQGPYNEQFF. The CDR3 DNA is TGTGCCAGCAGAGTCAGACAGGGGCCCTACAATGAGCAGTTCTTC.

V and J are TRBV12-3 or TRBV12-4 and TRBJ1-1; unclear D gene. The CDR3 is made up of 11 amino acids. Trimming stripped 8 bases from V and 8 bases from J, with 12 bases between. The CDR3 reads CASRLDVEAFF. As DNA, the CDR3 is TGTGCCAGCCGCCTGGATGTGGAAGCTTTCTTT.

This clone has just one count. This chain links TRBV15 with TRBJ2-7; D uncertain. The length of the CDR3 is 13 residues. V lost 1 base, J lost 3 bases, and 7 bases lay in between. Germline CDR1 and CDR2: LNHNV and YYDKDF (reference sequence). In DNA, the CDR3 is TGTGCCACCAGCAGAGGTAGAAACTACGAGCAGTACTTC. It yields the protein CATSRGRNYEQYF.